This T cell receptor beta chain is drawn from a study of cytomegalovirus exposure and HLA in healthy donors. Germline values: CDR1 SGHRS, CDR2 YFSETQ. Trimming took 4 bases from V and 7 from J, leaving 14 bases between them. The CDR3 extends over 14 amino acids. Healthy bone marrow donors made up the cohort. As for this clone: Antigen unknown.

Vbeta (60) and Jbeta (13) primers were used in the PCR. Clones were read by immunoSEQ multiplex PCR, and TCRdb kept only the in-frame ones, dropping some. The repertoire holds under 200,000 clones, with 80% to 90% as singletons. Whole-study findings and limits: Highly shared sequence variants in one cluster were likely a sequencing artifact.

The receptor comes from a man younger than 30 in good health and CMV-seropositive. The sequencing sample was made of PBMCs. The gene calls are TRBV5-1 and TRBJ2-2; possibly TRBD2 for D (5 bases). CDR3 residues: CASSEDWAGGELFF. The CDR3 bases are TGCGCCAGCAGCGAGGACTGGGCGGGCGGGGAGCTGTTTTTT.